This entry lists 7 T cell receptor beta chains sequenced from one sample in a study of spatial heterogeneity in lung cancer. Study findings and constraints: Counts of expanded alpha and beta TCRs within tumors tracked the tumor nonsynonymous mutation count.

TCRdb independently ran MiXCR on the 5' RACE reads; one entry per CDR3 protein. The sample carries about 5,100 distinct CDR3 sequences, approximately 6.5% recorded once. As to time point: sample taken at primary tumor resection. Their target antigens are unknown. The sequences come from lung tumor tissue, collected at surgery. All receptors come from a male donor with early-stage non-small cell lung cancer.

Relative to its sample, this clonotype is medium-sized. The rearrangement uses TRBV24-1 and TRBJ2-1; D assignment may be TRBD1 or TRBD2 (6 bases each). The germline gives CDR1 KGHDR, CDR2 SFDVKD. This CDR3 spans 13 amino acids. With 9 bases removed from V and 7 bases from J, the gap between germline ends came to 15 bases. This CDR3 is CATAGGPGNEQFF. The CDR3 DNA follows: TGTGCCACCGCTGGGGGGCCGGGAAATGAGCAGTTCTTC.

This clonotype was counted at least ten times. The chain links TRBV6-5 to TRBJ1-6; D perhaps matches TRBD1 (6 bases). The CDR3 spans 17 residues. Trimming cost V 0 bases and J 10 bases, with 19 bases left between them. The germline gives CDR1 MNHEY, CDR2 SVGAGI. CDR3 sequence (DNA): TGTGCCAGCAGTTACTCTTGGCCGGGGGCTAAAGAATCACCCCTCCACTTT. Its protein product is CASSYSWPGAKESPLHF.

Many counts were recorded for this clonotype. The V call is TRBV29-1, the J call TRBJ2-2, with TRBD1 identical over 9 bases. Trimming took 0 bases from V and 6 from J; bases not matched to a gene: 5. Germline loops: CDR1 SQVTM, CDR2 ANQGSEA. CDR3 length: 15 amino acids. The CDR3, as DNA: TGCAGCGTTGAAGACCGGGACAGGGCCCCCGGGGAGCTGTTTTTT. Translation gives CSVEDRDRAPGELFF.

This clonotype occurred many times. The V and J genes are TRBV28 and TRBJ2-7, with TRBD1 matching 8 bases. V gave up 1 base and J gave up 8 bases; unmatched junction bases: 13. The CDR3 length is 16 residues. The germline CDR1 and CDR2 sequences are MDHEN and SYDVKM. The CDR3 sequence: CASSLSRPGGSIQQYF. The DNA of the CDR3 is TGTGCCAGCAGTTTATCCCGGCCAGGGGGCTCGATCCAGCAGTACTTC.

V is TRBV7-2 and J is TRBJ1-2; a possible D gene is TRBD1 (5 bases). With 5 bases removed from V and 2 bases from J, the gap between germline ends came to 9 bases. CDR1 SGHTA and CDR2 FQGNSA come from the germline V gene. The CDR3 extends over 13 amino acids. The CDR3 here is CASSPRQNYGYTF. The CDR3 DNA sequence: TGTGCCAGCAGCCCCCGACAGAACTATGGCTACACCTTC.

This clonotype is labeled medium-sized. CDR3 loop: CASSLQVQETQYF. The CDR3 region has the DNA TGCGCCAGCAGCCTACAGGTTCAAGAGACCCAGTACTTC. The chain employs TRBV4-1 and TRBJ2-5, with D maybe TRBD1 (5 bases). CDR1 and CDR2 (germline): MGHRA, YSYEKL. V gave up 4 bases and J gave up 2 bases, with 8 bases separating them. The CDR3 is 13 residues long.

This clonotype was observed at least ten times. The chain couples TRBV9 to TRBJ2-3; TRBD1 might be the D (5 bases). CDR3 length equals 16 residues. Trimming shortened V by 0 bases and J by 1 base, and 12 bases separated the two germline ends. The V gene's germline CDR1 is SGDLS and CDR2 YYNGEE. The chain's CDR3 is CASSVEVGQGTDTQYF. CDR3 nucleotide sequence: TGTGCCAGCAGCGTAGAAGTGGGGCAGGGCACAGATACGCAGTATTTT.